This T cell receptor (beta chain) is from a study of shared clonotypes between healthy human individuals. Study-wide results and limits: It was the few donors that limited the genetic and exposure-history diversity represented.

Trimming removed 5 bases from V and 6 bases from J, with 11 bases in between. Looked up from germline, CDR1 is MNHEY and CDR2 is SMNVEV (reference sequence). The CDR3 runs to 12 residues. At a deep level, the assay was run. TCRdb's copy holds only in-frame clones and misses some; the assay was immunoSEQ multiplex PCR. The sample lists approximately 460,000 clones; around 77% were seen once. On this clone: The antigen remains undetermined.

The source of this sequence is a woman between 40 and 55 years old in good health. Some clones in this sample may be carry-over from other donors' samples. The J gene is TRBJ2-7, the V gene TRBV27, with D possibly matching TRBD1 (5 bases). The sequenced material came from PBMCs. The CDR3 sequence: CASSTRAGEQYF. CDR3 nucleotides: TGTGCCAGCAGTACCAGGGCCGGCGAGCAGTACTTC.